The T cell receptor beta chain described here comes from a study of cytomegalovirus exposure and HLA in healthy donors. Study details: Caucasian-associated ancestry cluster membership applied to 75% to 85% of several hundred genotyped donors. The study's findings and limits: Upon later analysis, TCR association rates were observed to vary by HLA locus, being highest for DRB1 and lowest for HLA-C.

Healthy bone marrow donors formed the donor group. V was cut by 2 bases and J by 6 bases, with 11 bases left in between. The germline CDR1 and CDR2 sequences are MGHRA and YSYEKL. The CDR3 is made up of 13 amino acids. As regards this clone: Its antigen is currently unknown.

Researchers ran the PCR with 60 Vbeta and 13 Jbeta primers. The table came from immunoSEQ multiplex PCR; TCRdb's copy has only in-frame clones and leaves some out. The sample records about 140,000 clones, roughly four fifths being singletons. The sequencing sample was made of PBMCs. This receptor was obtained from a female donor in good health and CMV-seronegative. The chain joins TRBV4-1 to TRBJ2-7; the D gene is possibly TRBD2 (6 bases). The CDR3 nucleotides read TGCGCCAGCAGCCAACCTCTAGCGCTCGAGCAGTACTTC. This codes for CASSQPLALEQYF.